Listed below are T cell receptor beta chains from one sample, sequenced in a study of neurological immune-mediated disorders. TCRdb reprocessed the 5' RACE reads via MiXCR and lists one record per CDR3 protein. Here the sample spans over 35,000 distinct CDR3 sequences, 3.5% to 5% being singletons. Source material: PBMCs. The receptors stem from a woman aged 60-70 years with multiple sclerosis. The CDR3 runs from the conserved cysteine through the conserved F or W. The D gene is left open where the match is weak. Clone size is given for some rows only: seen once, a few or many times, or a class if the clone is expanded.

V,size,J,D,CDR3,DNA
TRBV4-3,.,TRBJ1-2,.,CASSQDNGNYGYTF,TGCGCCAGCAGCCAAGATAACGGGAACTATGGCTACACCTTC
TRBV3-1,many,TRBJ2-1,.,CASSQTSGQFF,.
TRBV7-2,many,TRBJ2-5,.,CASSLAPQVEKTQYF,TGTGCCAGCAGCTTAGCACCCCAGGTTGAGAAGACCCAGTACTTC
TRBV20-1,many,TRBJ2-3,TRBD2,CSAKTSGGSTDTQYF,TGCAGTGCTAAGACTAGCGGGGGGAGCACAGATACGCAGTATTTT
TRBV7-2,.,TRBJ2-1,TRBD1,CASSLVGQGANLGQFF,TGTGCCAGCAGCTTAGTAGGACAGGGGGCGAACCTTGGACAGTTCTTC
TRBV7-2,many,TRBJ2-5,TRBD2,CASSLRRTSGGSQETQYF,TGTGCCAGCAGCCTGAGACGGACTAGCGGGGGGTCCCAAGAGACCCAGTACTTC
TRBV20-1,many,TRBJ2-1,TRBD1,CSAAEGAARLYEQFF,TGCAGTGCTGCAGAGGGGGCAGCCCGCTTGTATGAGCAGTTCTTC
TRBV12-3/TRBV12-4,many,TRBJ1-3,.,CASSLYSGNTIYF,TGTGCCAGCAGCCTTTACTCTGGAAACACCATATATTTT
TRBV20-1,many,TRBJ2-3,TRBD2,CSARRLAGGPTDTQYF,TGCAGTGCTAGACGACTAGCGGGGGGGCCAACAGATACGCAGTATTTT
TRBV11-1,few,TRBJ1-6,TRBD1,CASSSGTARYNSPLHF,TGTGCCAGCAGCTCAGGGACAGCCAGATATAATTCACCCCTCCACTTT
TRBV20-1,.,TRBJ1-2,TRBD1,CSATNTGGYGYTF,TGCAGTGCAACCAACACAGGGGGGTATGGCTACACCTTC
TRBV5-6,many,TRBJ1-3,.,CASSHLLDRSTGNTIYF,TGTGCCAGCAGCCACCTATTAGACAGGTCAACTGGAAACACCATATATTTT
TRBV7-2,.,TRBJ1-4,TRBD1,CASSRQGANEKLFF,TGTGCCAGCAGCCGACAGGGAGCAAATGAAAAACTGTTTTTT
TRBV28,many,TRBJ2-3,.,CASSFRARLTDTQYF,TGTGCCAGCAGTTTCAGGGCTCGGCTCACAGATACGCAGTATTTT
TRBV30,many,TRBJ1-2,.,CAWEQEVLYGYTF,TGTGCCTGGGAGCAAGAGGTGCTCTATGGCTACACCTTC
TRBV7-2,many,TRBJ1-1,.,CASRHTGRMNTEAFF,TGTGCCAGCAGGCATACGGGACGGATGAACACTGAAGCTTTCTTT
TRBV10-3,many,TRBJ2-6,.,CAIRSGANVLTF,TGTGCCATCCGCTCCGGGGCCAACGTCCTGACTTTC
TRBV7-6,many,TRBJ1-1,.,CASSLGVRATEAFF,TGTGCCAGCAGCTTAGGGGTCCGGGCCACTGAAGCTTTCTTT
TRBV7-2,.,TRBJ2-5,TRBD1,CASSLRTGELATQYF,TGTGCCAGCAGCTTGAGGACAGGGGAATTGGCGACCCAGTACTTC
TRBV20-1,.,TRBJ1-2,.,CSASDTGHQGYTF,TGCAGTGCTAGTGATACAGGTCATCAAGGCTACACCTTC
TRBV4-1,.,TRBJ1-5,.,CASSQAGDDQPQHF,TGCGCCAGCAGCCAAGCGGGGGACGATCAGCCCCAGCATTTT
TRBV7-9,many,TRBJ1-1,.,CASSISSQGVEAFF,TGTGCCAGCTCAATAAGTAGTCAGGGAGTCGAAGCTTTCTTT
TRBV6-1,many,TRBJ2-2,TRBD1,CASSEGGTGFTGELFF,TGTGCCAGCAGTGAAGGAGGGACAGGGTTTACCGGGGAGCTGTTTTTT
TRBV5-1,.,TRBJ2-3,.,CASSPRTGTDTQYF,TGCGCCAGCAGCCCGCGGACAGGCACAGATACGCAGTATTTT
TRBV5-1,many,TRBJ1-1,.,CASSGLQGSDTEAFF,TGCGCCAGCAGCGGGCTCCAGGGGAGCGACACTGAAGCTTTCTTT
TRBV11-2,many,TRBJ1-4,.,CASSLAQATNEKLFF,TGTGCCAGCAGCTTAGCCCAGGCAACTAATGAAAAACTGTTTTTT